This T cell receptor (beta chain) originates from a study of CD8+ T cells in alopecia areata. Study observations and caveats: TCR sharing was clearer in mice than between patients, perhaps partly owing to patient HLA diversity. Lesional scalp, especially alopecia totalis/universalis, showed higher clonality than normal scalp.

In regard to this clone: Its matching antigen is unknown.

Sequencing relied on a cDNA template that was reverse transcribed from extracted RNA. Here immunoSEQ multiplex PCR was the method, and the copy in TCRdb shows in-frame clones only, minus some. In the table there are 150,000 to 200,000 clones, 45% to 60% of which are singletons. V lost 7 bases and J lost 3, with 19 bases in between. Germline V CDR1 and CDR2: SNHLY, FYNNEI. CDR3 size: 16 residues. The specimen was CD4+ T cells sorted from blood. The chain recombines TRBV2 with TRBJ1-5; possible D gene TRBD1, 5 bases. This TCR was sampled from a human donor in good health. In DNA, the CDR3 is TGTGCCAGCACGTATGACAGTCGGGCCGACAATCAGCCCCAGCATTTT. This translates into CASTYDSRADNQPQHF.